A single sample gave rise to the 9 T cell receptor beta chains below, sequenced in a study of human T cells and chemical hapten exposure. TCRdb re-called the RACE reads through MiXCR, storing one row per CDR3 protein. The sample carries some 79,000 distinct CDR3 sequences, more than 9% recorded once. Time point reported: patch test 2, 6 weeks after DPC sensitization. This sample's treatment: therapeutic diphenylcyclopropenone sensitization with weekly scalp DPC. The specimen comprised whole blood, sampled in connection with sensitization to the hapten diphenylcyclopropenone (DPC). These receptors were collected from a woman aged 45-59 years with alopecia areata. Some clones in this sample may be carry-over from other donors' samples.

The CDR3 DNA reads as TGTGCCAGCAGCTTAGATTCGGGGGCGCGTTCACCCCTCCACTTT. This translates into CASSLDSGARSPLHF. This chain connects TRBV7-6 to TRBJ1-6; D might be TRBD1 (6 bases). This CDR3 has 15 residues. Germline lookup yields CDR1 SGHVS and CDR2 FNYEAQ. V dropped 1 base and J dropped 9 bases, with 13 bases sitting between them. Variable domain in full (rest from reference TRBV7-6 and TRBJ1-6): GAGVSQSPRYKVTKRGQDVALRCDPISGHVSLYWYRQALGQGPEFLTYFNYEAQQDKSGLPNDRFSAERPEGSISTLTIQRTEQRDSAMYRCASSLDSGARSPLHFGNGTRLTVT.

The V call is TRBV6-2 or TRBV6-3, the J call TRBJ1-2; perhaps TRBD1 as D (5 bases). V was cut by 7 bases and J by 8 bases, with 20 bases left in between. Germline CDR1 MNHEY, CDR2 SVGEGT. The CDR3 loop spans 14 amino acids. CDR3 amino acids: CASNPGGSFFGYTF. CDR3 in DNA: TGTGCCAGCAATCCTGGGGGGAGTTTCTTCGGCTACACCTTC.

This rearrangement joins TRBV28 to TRBJ2-4; D gene unclear. CDR3 length: 17 residues. V lost 5 bases, J lost 0 bases, and 17 bases lay in between. The germline gives CDR1 MDHEN, CDR2 SYDVKM. CDR3 nucleotide sequence: TGTGCCAGCAGTCCACTCTCATTACGTTTAGCCAAAAACATTCAGTACTTC. Translating it yields CASSPLSLRLAKNIQYF.

This clonotype came up many times. The rearrangement joins TRBV27 to TRBJ1-5; D uncertain. V was trimmed by 6 bases and J by 4 bases, leaving 19 bases between them. CDR1 is MNHEY and CDR2 is SMNVEV in the germline V gene (reference sequence). The CDR3 consists of 16 residues. The CDR3 loop is CASRTDTHPGNQPQHF. CDR3 bases: TGTGCCAGCAGGACCGATACCCACCCAGGAAATCAGCCCCAGCATTTT.

This clonotype has a count of ten or more. The chain couples TRBV7-9 to TRBJ1-1; possible D gene TRBD1, 6 bases. Per germline, CDR1 SEHNR and CDR2 FQNEAQ (reference sequence). CDR3 length equals 11 residues. Trimming took 5 bases from V and 11 from J, leaving 12 bases between them. CDR3 loop: CASSVQGRAFF. For the CDR3, the DNA is TGTGCCAGCAGCGTACAGGGTAGGGCTTTCTTT.

The sample holds many counts of this clonotype. This chain joins TRBV7-6 and TRBJ2-7, with TRBD1 matching 10 bases. V gave up 5 bases and J gave up 1 base; unmatched junction bases: 5. The germline gives CDR1 SGHVS, CDR2 FNYEAQ. The CDR3 has 15 residues. The DNA of the CDR3 is TGTGCCAGCAGCCGGGACAGGGGTTATTCCTACGAGCAGTACTTC. Translated, it gives CASSRDRGYSYEQYF.

This clonotype was detected a few times. This chain joins TRBV29-1 and TRBJ1-5; 7 bases align to TRBD1. Germline V gives CDR1 SQVTM, CDR2 ANQGSEA. J lost 7 bases, V lost 6 bases, and 6 bases had no gene match. This CDR3 is 12 amino acids long. The CDR3 spells CSVRQGDQPQHF. The CDR3 coding sequence is TGCAGCGTCAGACAGGGTGACCAGCCCCAGCATTTT.

This clonotype was counted only a few times. The V and J genes are TRBV5-1 and TRBJ2-1, with 8 bases aligning to TRBD2. With 4 bases clipped from V and 12 bases from J, the junction kept 18 bases outside the gene matches. The length of the CDR3 is 16 residues. Germline values: CDR1 SGHRS, CDR2 YFSETQ. CDR3 DNA: TGCGCCAGCAGCGTCTACACTAGCGGAACTCGTCACGGGCAGTTCTTC. Amino acids: CASSVYTSGTRHGQFF.

This clonotype was detected ten times or more. The chain uses TRBV10-3 and TRBJ1-1; tentatively, D is TRBD1 (5 bases). Trimming shortened V by 9 bases and J by 4 bases, and 18 bases separated the two germline ends. Germline CDR1 is ENHRY and CDR2 is SYGVKD. This CDR3 has 14 amino acids. CDR3 loop: CAIRREGRVTEAFF. The CDR3 coding sequence is TGTGCCATTCGAAGGGAGGGCAGGGTCACTGAAGCTTTCTTT.